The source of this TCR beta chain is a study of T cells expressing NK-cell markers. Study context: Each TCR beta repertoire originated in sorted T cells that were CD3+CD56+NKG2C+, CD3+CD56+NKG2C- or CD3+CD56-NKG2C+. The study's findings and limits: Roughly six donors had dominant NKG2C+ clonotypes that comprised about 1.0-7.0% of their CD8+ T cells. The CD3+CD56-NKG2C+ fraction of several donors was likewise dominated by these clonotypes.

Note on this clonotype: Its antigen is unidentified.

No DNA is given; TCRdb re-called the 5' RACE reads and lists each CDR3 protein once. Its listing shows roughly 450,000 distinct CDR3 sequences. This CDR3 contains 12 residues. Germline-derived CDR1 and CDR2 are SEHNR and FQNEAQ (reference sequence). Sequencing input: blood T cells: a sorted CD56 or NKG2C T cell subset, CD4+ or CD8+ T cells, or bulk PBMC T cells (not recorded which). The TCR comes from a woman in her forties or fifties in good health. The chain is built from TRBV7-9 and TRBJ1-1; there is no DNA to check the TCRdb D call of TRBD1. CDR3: CASSLEAGWAFF.